This T cell receptor beta chain was profiled in a study of T cell repertoires in cytomegalovirus infection. Study context: The study used recently identified HLA-C-restricted and well-studied HLA-B-restricted CMV epitopes. A matching HLA type, together with CMV infection, was signaled by public TCR beta signatures. Study-level points and caveats: Frequencies of public TCR beta families were cumulated, and this identified carriers of CMV plus the relevant HLA. There were HLA-C-restricted CMV-specific TCR beta clonotypes dominating the ex vivo response.

Remarks on this clonotype: Its antigen is not known. A read error may produce the germline difference seen at one junction end.

TCRdb independently ran MiXCR on the reads; one entry per CDR3 protein. The top ten hold about 20% of the sample, which has hundreds of thousands of distinct CDR3 sequences, around a third seen once. Germline CDR1 MNHEY, CDR2 SVGEGT. The CDR3 has 15 residues. This sequence was found in a human donor in good health (CMV status not recorded). Some clones in this sample may be carry-over from other donors' samples. The rearrangement links TRBV6-2 or TRBV6-3 to TRBJ2-1; D is unresolved. The sample in question was cultured PBMCs, obtained from culture after CMV antigen stimulation. CDR3 sequence reads: CAGSPRRAAYNEQFF. CDR3 nucleotides: TGTGCCGGCAGCCCGCGTCGGGCAGCCTACAATGAGCAGTTCTTC.